This TCR beta chain was profiled in a study of shared clonotypes between healthy human individuals. Repertoires were generated with immunoSEQ multiplex PCR, while TCRdb's copy carries only in-frame clones and drops some. The data show about 2.4 million clones, 93% seen once. The sample was naive CD4+ T cells from PBMCs. The subset here: CD45RA+ positively selected. This receptor was taken from a man aged 18 to 29 in good health. Some clones in this sample may be carry-over from other donors' samples.

CDR3 in amino acids: CAISERPTTGGGTEAFF. The CDR3, as DNA: TGTGCCATCAGTGAGAGACCGACGACGGGCGGAGGCACTGAAGCTTTCTTT. The chain carries TRBV10-3 and TRBJ1-1, with D hard to call. Germline V gives CDR1 ENHRY, CDR2 SYGVKD. V lost 2 bases and J lost 4, with 20 bases in between. This CDR3 comprises 17 residues.